The 29 T cell receptor beta chains reported below all come from one sample, sequenced in a study of blood T cell repertoires in COVID-19. Profiling relied on immunoSEQ multiplex PCR, and the TCRdb table lists in-frame clones only, not all of them. The sample lists approximately 90,000 clones, around nine tenths occurring once. Sequencing input: peripheral blood. All receptors derive from a woman aged 70 to 79 with acute or convalescent COVID-19.

This rearrangement joins TRBV28 to TRBJ1-2, with TRBD1 as a possible D gene (6 bases). Trimming shortened V by 7 bases and J by 8 bases, and 23 bases separated the two germline ends. The CDR3 covers 15 residues. Germline-derived CDR1 and CDR2 are MDHEN and SYDVKM. The CDR3 bases are TGTGCCAGCACCCCGATCGGGGGGCCAGTTCGAGGCTACACCTTC. It encodes CASTPIGGPVRGYTF.

V usage is TRBV5-1 and J usage is TRBJ2-7, with TRBD2 matching over 9 bases. CDR1 is SGHRS, CDR2 YFSETQ, per germline. Unmatched junction bases numbered 6, after V lost 0 bases and J lost 2 bases. The CDR3 length is 16 residues. The CDR3 is CASSLDPSGTPYEQYF. CDR3 DNA sequence: TGCGCCAGCAGCTTGGATCCTAGCGGGACCCCCTACGAGCAGTACTTC.

This clone has a handful of counts. This chain links TRBV4-1 with TRBJ1-6, with 8 bases fitting TRBD1. This CDR3 is built from 16 residues. V was clipped by 1 base and J by 3 bases; unmatched bases: 2. CDR1 and CDR2 from the germline V gene are MGHRA and YSYEKL. The CDR3 bases are TGCGCCAGCAGCCAAGGACAGGGGAACTATAATTCACCCCTCCACTTT. Translating it yields CASSQGQGNYNSPLHF.

V gene TRBV11-2 combines with J gene TRBJ2-7; the match to TRBD1 covers 7 bases. V lost 0 bases and J lost 1; bases outside the gene matches: 6. CDR1 and CDR2 (germline): SGHAT, FQNNGV. The CDR3 totals 16 residues. The CDR3 sequence: CASSLEVRGWSYEQYF. CDR3 nucleotides: TGTGCCAGCAGCTTAGAAGTCAGGGGGTGGTCCTACGAGCAGTACTTC.

The chain employs TRBV18 and TRBJ1-4; TRBD1 matches at 7 bases. Germline CDR1 is KGHSH and CDR2 is LQKENI. This CDR3 is 14 amino acids long. J gave up 11 bases and V 5 bases, and 11 bases lay outside the gene matches. The DNA of the CDR3 is TGTGCCAGCTCATCCACAGGGGACGTAGGGAAACTGTTTTTT. It is translated as CASSSTGDVGKLFF.

The chain recombines TRBV11-3 with TRBJ2-3; D is unresolved. In germline, CDR1 is SGHNT, CDR2 YENEEA. Between the trimmed V and J ends, which lost 1 base and 8 bases, there was a span of 7 bases. This CDR3 has 12 amino acids. The CDR3 sequence: CASSLGLGTQYF. Written as DNA, the CDR3 is TGTGCCAGCAGCTTAGGTCTCGGTACGCAGTATTTT. Using reference TRBV11-3 and TRBJ2-3 for the parts outside the CDR3, the full variable domain is EAGVVQSPRYKIIEKKQPVAFWCNPISGHNTLYWYLQNLGQGPELLIRYENEEAVDDSQLPKDRFSAERLKGVDSTLKIQPAELGDSAVYLCASSLGLGTQYFGPGTRLTVL.

This chain uses TRBV19 with TRBJ2-7; 9 bases match TRBD2. Per the germline V gene, CDR1 is LNHDA and CDR2 is SQIVND (reference sequence). The CDR3 totals 15 residues. V gave up 2 bases and J gave up 3 bases; unmatched junction bases: 5. CDR3 region: CASSITAREGYEQYF. The CDR3 nucleotides are TGTGCCAGTAGTATAACGGCGCGGGAGGGCTACGAGCAGTACTTC.

V gene TRBV19 combines with J gene TRBJ1-4; D uncertain. CDR1 is LNHDA and CDR2 is SQIVND in the germline V gene (reference sequence). This CDR3 has 16 residues. The V end lost 9 bases, the J end lost 0 bases, and 17 bases lay between the germline ends. CDR3 residues: CASPYREGATNEKLFF. In DNA, the CDR3 is TGTGCCAGCCCCTACCGGGAAGGAGCAACTAATGAAAAACTGTTTTTT.

This chain uses TRBV7-8 with TRBJ1-5; D ambiguous. The CDR3 length is 17 residues. CDR1 is SGHVS, CDR2 FQNEAQ, per germline. Trimming removed 1 base from V and 0 bases from J, with 13 bases in between. The CDR3 region is CASSLVYGVGSNQPQHF. The CDR3 DNA is TGTGCCAGCAGCTTAGTGTACGGGGTTGGTAGCAATCAGCCCCAGCATTTT. The complete variable domain, with remaining parts taken from reference TRBV7-8 and TRBJ1-5, reads GAGVSQSPRYKVAKRGQDVALRCDPISGHVSLFWYQQALGQGPEFLTYFQNEAQLDKSGLPSDRFFAERPEGSVSTLKIQRTQQEDSAVYLCASSLVYGVGSNQPQHFGDGTRLSIL.

The chain combines TRBV19 with TRBJ1-6; 8 bases are shared with TRBD1. This CDR3 contains 15 residues. J was trimmed by 7 bases and V by 9 bases; bases with no gene match: 11. Germline CDR1 and CDR2: LNHDA and SQIVND (reference sequence). The CDR3 protein is CASGTRTGRNSPLHF. The CDR3 DNA reads as TGTGCCAGCGGTACCAGGACAGGGCGGAATTCACCCCTCCACTTT.

In this sample, this clone turned up once. The J gene is TRBJ1-4, the V gene TRBV6-6; D is possibly TRBD1 (5 bases). Germline V CDR1 and CDR2: MNHNY, SVGAGI (reference sequence). The length of the CDR3 is 15 residues. V was cut by 6 bases and J by 1 base, with 12 bases left in between. CDR3 sequence reads: CASRIDRLTNEKLFF. The CDR3 DNA reads as TGTGCCAGCAGGATTGACAGACTAACTAATGAAAAACTGTTTTTT.

This clone was observed a handful of times. V usage is TRBV3-1 (or the pseudogene TRBV3-2) and J usage is TRBJ2-3; 8 nucleotides agree with TRBD2. CDR3 length: 16 amino acids. V dropped 1 base and J dropped 0; count of bases not matched to a gene: 3. The germline gives CDR1 LGHDT, CDR2 YNNKEL (reference sequence). DNA of the CDR3: TGTGCCAGCAGCCAAGCGCGGGGGGCGAGCACAGATACGCAGTATTTT. Translated: CASSQARGASTDTQYF.

The J gene is TRBJ1-4, the V gene TRBV7-8, with D possibly matching TRBD1 (6 bases). Germline V CDR1 and CDR2: SGHVS, FQNEAQ. Trimming removed 1 base at V and 5 bases at J, with 14 bases between. This CDR3 region has 16 residues. The CDR3 protein is CASSLGLVGGNEKLFF. In nucleotides, the CDR3 is TGTGCCAGCAGCTTAGGTTTGGTAGGGGGAAATGAAAAACTGTTTTTT.

The gene calls are TRBV2 and TRBJ1-5, with D hard to call. Germline lookup yields CDR1 SNHLY and CDR2 FYNNEI. The CDR3 consists of 14 residues. V dropped 6 bases and J dropped 2 bases, with 11 bases sitting between them. For the CDR3, the DNA is TGTGCCAGCAGAAGGGAGCGTGGCAATCAGCCCCAGCATTTT. Its protein is CASRRERGNQPQHF.

The V gene is TRBV27, the J gene TRBJ1-2, with a possible D match to TRBD1 (5 bases). The CDR3 is 15 residues long. The V and J ends lost 6 bases and 2 bases respectively, with 16 bases between them. CDR1 is MNHEY, CDR2 SMNVEV, per germline (reference sequence). CDR3 residues: CASSPTESGNYGYTF. CDR3 DNA: TGTGCCAGCAGCCCGACAGAGAGCGGGAACTATGGCTACACCTTC.

The chain couples TRBV3-1 (or the pseudogene TRBV3-2) to TRBJ2-7; D gene unclear. From germline, CDR1 is LGHDT and CDR2 YNNKEL (reference sequence). The CDR3 length is 12 residues. The germline V and J ends were trimmed by 0 bases and 7 bases, with 7 bases remaining between them. CDR3 sequence reads: CASSQEGGEQYF. The DNA of the CDR3 is TGTGCCAGCAGCCAAGAAGGCGGTGAGCAGTACTTC.

The chain employs TRBV28 and TRBJ2-5; a weak D match, TRBD2 (5 bases). V shed 6 bases and J shed 5 bases, with 16 bases lying between them. The CDR3 runs 14 residues. Germline CDR1 and CDR2: MDHEN and SYDVKM. Here the CDR3 reads CASRHSDQRETQYF. CDR3 coding DNA: TGTGCCAGCAGACATTCTGACCAGCGGGAGACCCAGTACTTC.

About this clone: The sample holds other DNA sequences that translate to the same CDR3. The rearrangement joins TRBV12-3 or TRBV12-4 to TRBJ1-2; weak D call: TRBD1 (6 bases). This CDR3 is built from 13 residues. With 5 bases removed from V and 2 bases from J, the gap between germline ends came to 9 bases. DNA of the CDR3: TGTGCCAGCAGTCTCACAGGGAACTATGGCTACACCTTC. Translating gives CASSLTGNYGYTF.

Notes on this clone: The sample contains more than one DNA sequence encoding this CDR3. The rearrangement joins TRBV28 to TRBJ2-1; 11 positions agree with TRBD2. There are 15 residues in the CDR3. The trim removed 7 bases at V and 7 bases at J, leaving 9 bases unmatched. Germline V gene lookup returns CDR1 MDHEN and CDR2 SYDVKM. The DNA for the CDR3 is TGTGCCAGCACCGTTACTAGCGGGAGAGGTAATGAGCAGTTCTTC. It encodes CASTVTSGRGNEQFF.

The rearrangement joins TRBV30 to TRBJ2-1, with 10 bases aligning to TRBD2. V dropped 3 bases and J dropped 1; count of bases not matched to a gene: 6. In germline, CDR1 is GTSNPN, CDR2 SVGIG (reference sequence). This CDR3 has 16 amino acids. In DNA form, the CDR3 reads TGTGCCTGGAGACGTAGCGGGAGGCCTTCCTACAATGAGCAGTTCTTC. It yields the protein CAWRRSGRPSYNEQFF.

CDR3 amino acids: CASSPRGRDGTDTQYF. CDR3 in DNA: TGTGCCAGCAGCCCCCGCGGCAGGGATGGTACAGATACGCAGTATTTT. The chain recombines TRBV28 with TRBJ2-3; tentative D call: TRBD1 (5 bases). Trimming took off 6 bases at V and 3 bases at J, with 19 bases between the two ends. This CDR3 is built from 16 residues. CDR1 and CDR2 (germline): MDHEN, SYDVKM.

The rearrangement links TRBV18 to TRBJ2-3; 9 bases are a match to TRBD2. Germline CDR1 and CDR2: KGHSH and LQKENI. The V segment lost 6 bases and the J segment 2 bases; nucleotides outside the gene matches: 3. CDR3 size: 14 residues. CDR3 DNA sequence: TGTGCCAGCTCTAGGACTAGCGACACAGATACGCAGTATTTT. Its protein is CASSRTSDTDTQYF.

The rearrangement links TRBV5-4 to TRBJ2-3; TRBD1 agrees at 12 bases. The V and J ends lost 4 bases and 5 bases, in that order; junction bases with no gene match: 2. Per germline, CDR1 SGHNT and CDR2 YYREEE (reference sequence). The CDR3 covers 14 residues. The CDR3 bases are TGTGCCAGCAGCAGGGACAGGGGGCGAGATACGCAGTATTTT. Translating it yields CASSRDRGRDTQYF.

The CDR3 region has the DNA TGTGCCAGCACCGAGGGGGGGGGCAATCAGCCCCAGCATTTT. This sequence encodes CASTEGGGNQPQHF. The V call is TRBV28, the J call TRBJ1-5; D possibly corresponds to TRBD1 (6 bases). Per germline, CDR1 MDHEN and CDR2 SYDVKM. Trimming left V 7 bases short and J 2 bases short, with 12 bases between. CDR3 size: 14 residues.

The J gene is TRBJ2-2, the V gene TRBV18; D is perhaps TRBD1 (6 bases). From germline, CDR1 is KGHSH and CDR2 LQKENI. Trimming removed 4 bases at V and 4 bases at J, with 13 bases between. This CDR3 is built from 15 residues. CDR3 nucleotide sequence: TGTGCCAGCTCACGGTCAGGGGAAAGCACCGGGGAGCTGTTTTTT. It codes for CASSRSGESTGELFF.

The CDR3 DNA reads as TGTGCCAGCAGCGTAGCTGATGGCTACACCTTC. It translates to CASSVADGYTF. The chain has TRBV9 and TRBJ1-2, with D unresolved. There are 11 residues in the CDR3. The V end was cut by 0 bases, the J end by 6 bases, with 3 bases between. Germline lookup yields CDR1 SGDLS and CDR2 YYNGEE.

The V gene is TRBV7-8, the J gene TRBJ2-1; 15 bases align to TRBD2. V dropped 5 bases and J dropped 3; count of bases not matched to a gene: 14. This CDR3 has 20 residues. Looked up from germline, CDR1 is SGHVS and CDR2 is FQNEAQ. CDR3 bases: TGTGCCAGCAGCCCAAGGACTAGCGGGGGGGTTTTCGTTGACTACAATGAGCAGTTCTTC. This codes for CASSPRTSGGVFVDYNEQFF.

The chain carries TRBV5-1 and TRBJ1-2; TRBD1 matches at 10 bases. Losses at the gene ends were 3 bases for V and 6 bases for J; bases not matched to a gene: 5. Germline loops: CDR1 SGHRS, CDR2 YFSETQ. The CDR3 sequence is 14 residues long. The CDR3 protein is CASSSDRGLNGYTF. DNA for the CDR3: TGCGCCAGCAGCTCCGACAGGGGGCTAAATGGCTACACCTTC.

This clone was found once. The chain couples TRBV5-4 to TRBJ2-3; 8 bases line up with TRBD2. The ends lost 4 bases at V and 7 bases at J; junction bases unmatched: 11. Germline CDR1 SGHNT, CDR2 YYREEE (reference sequence). This CDR3 has 15 residues. CDR3 in amino acids: CASSPGGDLVYTQYF. CDR3 DNA sequence: TGTGCCAGCAGCCCGGGGGGGGATTTGGTGTATACGCAGTATTTT.